A selection of T cell receptor beta chains follows, all from one sample in a study of T-cell reconstitution after alpha-beta-depleted transplantation in children. MiXCR was run by TCRdb on the PCR reads, yielding one entry per CDR3 protein. The sample includes some 390,000 distinct CDR3 sequences, roughly 22% of them seen just once. Specimen: PBMCs from the stem cell graft donor, collected from the stem cell graft. The receptors shown here come from a human donor who donated a stem cell graft to a child with acute myeloid leukemia. CDR3s include the opening cysteine and the closing phenylalanine or tryptophan. The D gene is left open where the match is weak. Part of the rows lack a size; the others show once, few, many or a class for expanded clones.

TRBJ2-7 | NA | NA | TRBV29-1 | CSVAPQQVSYEQYF | TGCAGCGTAGCCCCCCAACAGGTGTCCTACGAGCAGTACTTC
TRBJ2-5 | TRBD2 | NA | TRBV12-3/TRBV12-4 | CASTDMTSGRETQYF | TGTGCCAGCACCGACATGACTAGCGGGAGGGAGACCCAGTACTTC
TRBJ2-6 | NA | few | TRBV20-1 | CSAKKGGSGANVLTF | TGCAGTGCTAAGAAAGGGGGCTCTGGGGCCAACGTCCTGACTTTC
TRBJ2-1 | NA | many | TRBV5-1 | CASSLVQGGNEQFF | TGCGCCAGCAGCTTGGTACAGGGTGGGAATGAGCAGTTCTTC
TRBJ2-5 | NA | NA | TRBV12-3/TRBV12-4 | CASGRGYQETQYF | TGTGCCAGCGGTAGGGGGTACCAAGAGACCCAGTACTTC
TRBJ2-1 | TRBD2 | NA | TRBV19 | CASSIFPSGRANEQFF | TGTGCCAGTAGTATCTTTCCGAGCGGGAGAGCCAATGAGCAGTTCTTC
TRBJ2-2 | TRBD2 | few | TRBV12-3/TRBV12-4 | CASSLTLAVANTGELFF | TGTGCCAGCAGTCTAACACTAGCGGTCGCGAACACCGGGGAGCTGTTTTTT
TRBJ2-1 | TRBD1 | many | TRBV29-1 | CSADRGRPNEQFF | TGCAGCGCTGACAGGGGAAGGCCCAATGAGCAGTTCTTC
TRBJ2-3 | TRBD2 | few | TRBV9 | CASSSSREPDTQYF | TGTGCCAGCAGCTCTTCGCGGGAGCCAGATACGCAGTATTTT
TRBJ2-1 | NA | many | TRBV29-1 | CSVPPGGGEQFF | TGCAGCGTTCCTCCTGGTGGGGGTGAGCAGTTCTTC
TRBJ2-1 | NA | many | TRBV29-1 | CSVESWLTNSYNEQFF | TGCAGCGTTGAGAGTTGGTTGACCAACTCCTACAATGAGCAGTTCTTC
TRBJ1-2 | TRBD1 | NA | TRBV10-3 | CAIRGQGDSWGYTF | TGTGCCATCAGGGGACAGGGCGATTCCTGGGGCTACACCTTC
TRBJ2-4 | NA | many | TRBV7-9 | CASSADEDIQYF | TGTGCCAGCAGCGCCGACGAGGACATTCAGTACTTC
TRBJ2-7 | NA | NA | TRBV15 | CATSRPIGGYEQYF | TGTGCCACCAGCCGGCCCATTGGGGGCTACGAGCAGTACTTC
TRBJ2-3 | NA | few | TRBV20-1 | CSARIRRSDTQYF | TGCAGTGCTAGAATACGTAGGTCAGATACGCAGTATTTT
TRBJ2-1 | TRBD1 | few | TRBV5-1 | CASAPGQGVSEQFF | TGCGCCAGCGCACCGGGACAGGGAGTGAGTGAGCAGTTCTTC
TRBJ1-1 | TRBD1 | NA | TRBV6-5 | CASATGGEAFF | TGTGCCAGCGCAACAGGGGGCGAAGCTTTCTTT
TRBJ1-4 | TRBD1 | NA | TRBV5-6 | CASSPPGQRDEKLFF | TGTGCCAGCAGCCCGCCGGGACAGCGAGATGAAAAACTGTTTTTT
TRBJ2-1 | NA | NA | TRBV29-1 | CSVRMGSTYNEQFF | TGCAGCGTGCGAATGGGGTCCACCTACAATGAGCAGTTCTTC
TRBJ1-2 | NA | many | TRBV27 | CASSPARGSRGYTF | TGTGCCAGCAGCCCAGCCAGGGGATCGAGGGGCTACACCTTC
TRBJ2-5 | NA | many | TRBV15 | CATSKVSQQETQYF | TGTGCCACCAGCAAAGTCTCCCAGCAAGAGACCCAGTACTTC
TRBJ2-3 | NA | many | TRBV9 | CASSVAGGEVDTQYF | TGTGCCAGCAGCGTAGCCGGGGGAGAGGTAGATACGCAGTATTTT
TRBJ2-2 | NA | NA | TRBV28 | CASTLRAGELFF | TGTGCCAGCACTCTAAGGGCCGGGGAGCTGTTTTTT
TRBJ2-4 | TRBD1 | NA | TRBV9 | CASSPWTGGVKNIQYF | TGTGCCAGCAGCCCATGGACAGGGGGAGTCAAAAACATTCAGTACTTC
TRBJ1-1 | NA | NA | TRBV12-3/TRBV12-4 | CASSTGGAEAFF | TGTGCCAGCAGTACCGGGGGGGCTGAAGCTTTCTTT
TRBJ2-1 | NA | NA | TRBV7-3 | CASSFDGNEQFF | TGTGCCAGCAGCTTCGACGGCAATGAGCAGTTCTTC
TRBJ2-5 | TRBD1 | NA | TRBV12-3/TRBV12-4 | CASRQGQTPGETQYF | TGTGCCAGCAGGCAGGGACAGACCCCAGGAGAGACCCAGTACTTC
TRBJ2-5 | TRBD2 | NA | TRBV27 | CASSALAGVSETQYF | TGTGCCAGCAGCGCACTAGCGGGAGTCTCAGAGACCCAGTACTTC
TRBJ2-7 | TRBD2 | NA | TRBV20-1 | CSARDQGREGKNEQYF | TGCAGTGCTAGAGATCAGGGGCGGGAGGGTAAGAACGAGCAGTACTTC
TRBJ2-1 | NA | NA | TRBV15 | CATSRDQARNEQFF | TGTGCCACCAGCAGAGATCAGGCTAGGAATGAGCAGTTCTTC
TRBJ2-3 | TRBD2 | many | TRBV27 | CASSTGTSVSFPQYF | TGTGCCAGCAGCACCGGGACTAGCGTCTCTTTTCCGCAGTATTTT
TRBJ2-1 | NA | few | TRBV4-3 | CASSQPSPGYNEQFF | TGCGCCAGCAGCCAACCCTCACCAGGCTACAATGAGCAGTTCTTC
TRBJ2-2 | TRBD1 | many | TRBV2 | CASSGGQGYTGELFF | TGTGCCAGCAGTGGGGGACAGGGGTATACCGGGGAGCTGTTTTTT
TRBJ2-1 | TRBD1 | NA | TRBV7-8 | CASSLAGTGRNEQFF | TGTGCCAGCAGCTTAGCCGGGACAGGGCGCAATGAGCAGTTCTTC
TRBJ2-7 | TRBD2 | many | TRBV20-1 | CSAPRLGLATYEQYF | TGCAGTGCTCCACGTTTGGGACTAGCTACCTACGAGCAGTACTTC
TRBJ2-1 | TRBD1 | NA | TRBV5-1 | CASSLVRGLSYNEQFF | TGCGCCAGCAGCTTGGTGAGGGGGCTTAGCTACAATGAGCAGTTCTTC
TRBJ2-5 | TRBD1 | NA | TRBV28 | CASSWDSSQETQYF | TGTGCCAGCAGTTGGGACAGCAGTCAAGAGACCCAGTACTTC
TRBJ2-7 | NA | NA | TRBV4-3 | CASSPPGLNEQYF | TGCGCCAGCAGCCCCCCGGGTTTGAACGAGCAGTACTTC
TRBJ2-4 | NA | few | TRBV20-1 | CSASGATKNIQYF | TGCAGTGCTAGTGGTGCGACCAAAAACATTCAGTACTTC
TRBJ2-1 | NA | NA | TRBV20-1 | CSAPIAVLSYNEQFF | TGCAGTGCCCCGATAGCGGTCCTCTCCTACAATGAGCAGTTCTTC
TRBJ2-3 | NA | few | TRBV25-1 | CASSEGTPSTDTQYF | TGTGCCAGCAGTGAAGGGACACCTAGCACAGATACGCAGTATTTT
TRBJ2-2 | NA | NA | TRBV5-5 | CASSFGQANTGELFF | TGTGCCAGCAGCTTCGGGCAGGCCAACACCGGGGAGCTGTTTTTT
TRBJ2-7 | NA | NA | TRBV28 | CASTQGGFDEQYF | TGTGCCAGCACCCAAGGGGGTTTCGACGAGCAGTACTTC
TRBJ2-1 | TRBD2 | NA | TRBV20-1 | CSARDVSSGSNYNEQFF | TGCAGTGCTAGAGATGTTTCTAGCGGGAGTAACTACAATGAGCAGTTCTTC
TRBJ1-5 | NA | many | TRBV4-2 | CASSQEWRNNQPQHF | TGTGCCAGCAGCCAAGAATGGAGGAACAATCAGCCCCAGCATTTT
TRBJ2-6 | NA | few | TRBV12-3/TRBV12-4 | CASSFSVALAGANVLTF | TGTGCCAGCAGTTTTTCCGTCGCTCTCGCTGGGGCCAACGTCCTGACTTTC
TRBJ2-6 | NA | NA | TRBV19 | CASSPQVGGRGANVLTF | TGTGCCAGTAGTCCCCAAGTTGGGGGGCGAGGGGCCAACGTCCTGACTTTC
TRBJ2-7 | TRBD2 | NA | TRBV10-2 | CASSEKLAGDSYEQYF | TGCGCCAGCAGTGAGAAATTAGCGGGCGATTCCTACGAGCAGTACTTC
TRBJ2-3 | NA | NA | TRBV24-1 | CATSDPKRSDQEDTQYF | TGTGCCACCAGTGACCCTAAGCGGAGCGATCAGGAAGATACGCAGTATTTT
TRBJ2-7 | TRBD1 | many | TRBV12-3/TRBV12-4 | CAMIWTGKIYEQYF | TGTGCCATGATTTGGACAGGGAAGATCTACGAGCAGTACTTC
TRBJ1-6 | TRBD1 | NA | TRBV27 | CASSPGQGAGSPLHF | TGTGCCAGCAGTCCCGGACAGGGGGCAGGTTCACCCCTCCACTTT
TRBJ1-1 | TRBD1 | few | TRBV20-1 | CSAPQGQGTEAFF | TGCAGTGCTCCTCAGGGACAGGGCACTGAAGCTTTCTTT
TRBJ2-7 | TRBD2 | NA | TRBV12-3/TRBV12-4 | CASGTSGAYEQYF | TGTGCCAGTGGGACTAGCGGGGCCTACGAGCAGTACTTC
TRBJ2-2 | TRBD2 | NA | TRBV9 | CASSPRTSGRGELFF | TGTGCCAGCAGCCCGCGGACTAGCGGGAGAGGGGAGCTGTTTTTT
TRBJ2-1 | NA | few | TRBV12-3/TRBV12-4 | CASSLPTAAHEQFF | TGTGCCAGCTCCCTCCCCACGGCGGCACATGAGCAGTTCTTC
TRBJ2-3 | TRBD1 | NA | TRBV7-2 | CASSPQQGLTDTQYF | TGTGCCAGCAGTCCCCAACAGGGGCTCACAGATACGCAGTATTTT
TRBJ2-5 | TRBD2 | NA | TRBV5-4 | CATQGLAGAAQYF | TGTGCCACCCAAGGACTAGCGGGCGCGGCCCAGTACTTC